This record looks at one TCR beta chain sequence and its context. V lost 5 bases and J lost 4, with 17 bases in between. The V gene's germline CDR1 is DFQATT and CDR2 SNEGSKA (reference sequence). The CDR3 sequence is 14 residues long. This sample is part of a study of T-cell reconstitution after alpha-beta-depleted transplantation in children. This sample's TCRbeta library carried unique molecular identifier barcodes. From the PCR reads, TCRdb called clonotypes with MiXCR, one entry per CDR3 protein. Of around 530,000 distinct CDR3 sequences listed, over 25% are singletons. This receptor was identified in a human donor who donated a stem cell graft to a child with aplastic anemia. This specimen was PBMCs from the stem cell graft donor, taken from the stem cell graft. The chain combines TRBV20-1 with TRBJ1-1; D is unclear. The CDR3 reads CSAGPPRQATEAFF. The CDR3, as DNA: TGCAGTGCTGGCCCCCCTCGGCAGGCCACTGAAGCTTTCTTT.